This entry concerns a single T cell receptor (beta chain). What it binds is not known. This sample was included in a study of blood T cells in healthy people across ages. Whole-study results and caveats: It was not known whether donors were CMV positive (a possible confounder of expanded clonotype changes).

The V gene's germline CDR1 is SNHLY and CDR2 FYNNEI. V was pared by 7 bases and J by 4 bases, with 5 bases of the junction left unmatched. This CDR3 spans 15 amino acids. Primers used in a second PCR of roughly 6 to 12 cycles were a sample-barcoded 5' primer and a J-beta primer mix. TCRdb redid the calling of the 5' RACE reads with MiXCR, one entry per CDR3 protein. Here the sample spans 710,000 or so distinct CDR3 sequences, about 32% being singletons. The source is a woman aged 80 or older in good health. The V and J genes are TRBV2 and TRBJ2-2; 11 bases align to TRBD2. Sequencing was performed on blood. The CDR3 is CASTIAGGCTGELFF. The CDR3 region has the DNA TGTGCCAGCACCATAGCGGGGGGGTGCACCGGGGAGCTGTTTTTT.